Listed below are T cell receptor beta chains from one sample, sequenced in a study of shared clonotypes between healthy human individuals. Method: immunoSEQ multiplex PCR; TCRdb's copy keeps in-frame clones and lacks some. This repertoire shows more than 2,000,000 clones, 93% found once; its top ten account for under 0.45%. Sequenced material: naive CD4+ T cells from PBMCs. These receptor sequences come from a man aged 18 to 30 in good health. Some clones in this sample may be carry-over from other donors' samples. Both conserved end residues are part of each CDR3. Fields, in order: D gene, CDR3 length, clone size, J gene, V gene, CDR3 DNA, CDR3 protein. The D gene is left open where the match is weak. Not all rows give a size; the values are once, few, many and, for expanded clones, a class.

>-|14|-|TRBJ2-7|TRBV28
TGTGCCAGTGGGGGGTGGGCCTACTCCTACGAGCAGTACTTC
CASGGWAYSYEQYF
>-|15|-|TRBJ2-6|TRBV5-4
TGTGCCAGCAGCTTGATGACGTTGGGGGCCAACGTCCTGACTTTC
CASSLMTLGANVLTF
>TRBD1|14|-|TRBJ2-7|TRBV6-5
TGTGCCAGCAGTACGGGACAGGCTAAGATCGAGCAGTACTTC
CASSTGQAKIEQYF
>TRBD1|18|-|TRBJ2-6|TRBV5-4
TGTGCCAGCAACCAGGGGGGACAGGGGGCATCTGGGGCCAACGTCCTGACTTTC
CASNQGGQGASGANVLTF
>-|16|-|TRBJ1-4|TRBV6-1
TGTGCCAGCAGTGAAGCAGGAGGGGCACCTAATGAAAAACTGTTTTTT
CASSEAGGAPNEKLFF
>-|14|-|TRBJ2-5|TRBV19
TGTGCCAGTAGTATCAGAGGCGCCCTCGAGACCCAGTACTTC
CASSIRGALETQYF
>-|14|-|TRBJ2-7|TRBV7-2
TGTGCCAGCAGCCGAACCGGGCAGGAAGGCGAGCAGTACTTC
CASSRTGQEGEQYF
>TRBD1|15|-|TRBJ1-1|TRBV29-1
TGCAGCGTTGAAGCCCTCAGGACAGGGGGGACTGAAGCTTTCTTT
CSVEALRTGGTEAFF
>TRBD2|19|-|TRBJ2-2|TRBV2
TGTGCCAGCAGGGTCTCGGGACTAGCGGTTCTCGCGAACACCGGGGAGCTGTTTTTT
CASRVSGLAVLANTGELFF
>TRBD1|13|-|TRBJ1-2|TRBV19
TGTGCCAGTAGTCAAAGACAGGGGGCTGGCTACACCTTC
CASSQRQGAGYTF
>TRBD1|15|-|TRBJ1-5|TRBV7-6
TGTGCCAGCAGCTTGACAGACAGGGTTCATCAGCCCCAGCATTTT
CASSLTDRVHQPQHF
>-|15|-|TRBJ2-1|TRBV5-1
TGCGCCAGCAGCTGGGAAAACAAGGTCTACAATGAGCAGTTCTTC
CASSWENKVYNEQFF
>-|13|-|TRBJ2-5|TRBV10-3
TGTGCCATCAGTGAGGGGGAGGCCGAGACCCAGTACTTC
CAISEGEAETQYF
>-|14|-|TRBJ2-7|TRBV28
TGTGCCAGCAGTAACGCGGGACGTGCCTACGAGCAGTACTTC
CASSNAGRAYEQYF
>TRBD1|14|once|TRBJ2-5|TRBV18
TGTGCCAGCTCATCAACAGGGGACGATGGGACCCAGTACTTC
CASSSTGDDGTQYF
>TRBD2|18|-|TRBJ2-1|TRBV10-3
TGTGCCATCAGTGAACCCCAAGCTAGCGGGGGATCCTACAATGAGCAGTTCTTC
CAISEPQASGGSYNEQFF
>-|13|-|TRBJ1-2|TRBV6-4
TGTGCCAGCAGAGGGTCCCCGGGGTATGGCTACACCTTC
CASRGSPGYGYTF
>TRBD1|15|-|TRBJ2-5|TRBV28
TGTGCCAGCAGTCCCTGGACAGGGGGCGCAGAGACCCAGTACTTC
CASSPWTGGAETQYF
>-|12|once|TRBJ1-2|TRBV29-1
TGCAGCGTTGGAGCGGGGCTCGATGGCTACACCTTC
CSVGAGLDGYTF
>TRBD1|15|-|TRBJ1-5|TRBV5-1
TGCGCCAGCAGCTCTGGGGACAGTACCAATCAGCCCCAGCATTTT
CASSSGDSTNQPQHF
>TRBD2|15|-|TRBJ2-7|TRBV28
TGTGCCAGCCAAGGGTCGGGGACTAGTCGTCACGAGCAGTACTTC
CASQGSGTSRHEQYF
>-|13|-|TRBJ1-3|TRBV4-3
TGCGCCAGCAGCCAAACCAGAAGAAACACCATATATTTT
CASSQTRRNTIYF
>-|16|-|TRBJ1-4|TRBV7-9
TGTGCCAGCAGCCCAAGGGGTTTTTCAACTAATGAAAAACTGTTTTTT
CASSPRGFSTNEKLFF
>TRBD1|14|few|TRBJ1-1|TRBV5-1
TGCGCCAGCAGCGTGACAGGGATGAACACTGAAGCTTTCTTT
CASSVTGMNTEAFF
>-|14|-|TRBJ2-2|TRBV6-1
TGTGCCAGCAGTGTCCGACTGAGCACCGGGGAGCTGTTTTTT
CASSVRLSTGELFF
>-|15|once|TRBJ2-3|TRBV5-1
TGCGCCAGCAGCCGACTAGGCGGACGCACAGATACGCAGTATTTT
CASSRLGGRTDTQYF
>TRBD1|14|-|TRBJ2-7|TRBV11-2
TGTGCCAGCAGCTTAGGACAGGGGGTTTACGAGCAGTACTTC
CASSLGQGVYEQYF
>TRBD2|15|-|TRBJ2-7|TRBV4-2
TGTGCCAGCAGCCATACTAGCGGGCGGTCCTACGAGCAGTACTTC
CASSHTSGRSYEQYF
>TRBD1|14|-|TRBJ1-4|TRBV7-2
TGTGCCAGCAGTTCAAACAGGGGGAAGGGAAAACTGTTTTTT
CASSSNRGKGKLFF
>-|14|-|TRBJ1-4|TRBV5-5
TGTGCCAGCAGCCCCGGGGGCATCTCGGAAAAACTGTTTTTT
CASSPGGISEKLFF
>TRBD1|13|few|TRBJ1-1|TRBV28
TGTGCCAGCAGTTTAGGGGACAGGGATCGCGCTTTCTTT
CASSLGDRDRAFF
>-|14|-|TRBJ1-5|TRBV18
TGTGCCAGCTCACCAGGGTTAGGAGGTCAGCCCCAGCATTTT
CASSPGLGGQPQHF
>TRBD2|18|-|TRBJ2-7|TRBV15
TGTGCCACCAGCAGAGATCCCGGCTTGCGGGAGGGAACCTACGAGCAGTACTTC
CATSRDPGLREGTYEQYF
>TRBD1|17|-|TRBJ2-5|TRBV5-1
TGCGCCAGCAGCTTGGGCGGGACAGGGGGTACCCAAGAGACCCAGTACTTC
CASSLGGTGGTQETQYF
>TRBD2|16|-|TRBJ2-7|TRBV5-1
TGCGCCAGCAGCTTTGGACTAGCGGGAGAGTCCTACGAGCAGTACTTC
CASSFGLAGESYEQYF
>-|13|-|TRBJ2-2|TRBV9
TGTGCCAGCAGCGTAATGGACGCCGGGGAGCTGTTTTTT
CASSVMDAGELFF
>-|14|-|TRBJ2-6|TRBV5-4
TGTGCCAGCAGCGGGGTCTCTGGGGCCAACGTCCTGACTTTC
CASSGVSGANVLTF
>-|14|-|TRBJ2-5|TRBV7-9
TGTGCCAGCAGCTTAGATGCAGGGGGGGAGACCCAGTACTTC
CASSLDAGGETQYF
>TRBD2|18|-|TRBJ2-6|TRBV7-3
TGTGCCAGCAGCTCGGGACTAGCGGTTTCCTCTGGGGCCAACGTCCTGACTTTC
CASSSGLAVSSGANVLTF
>TRBD2|17|-|TRBJ2-7|TRBV5-1
TGCGCCAGCAGCCCAGCCCCTTTGACTAGCGGGAGAATTGGGCAGTACTTC
CASSPAPLTSGRIGQYF
>-|14|-|TRBJ1-2|TRBV28
TGTGCCAGCAGTTTAGGGACCGCACACTATGGCTACACCTTC
CASSLGTAHYGYTF
>-|16|-|TRBJ1-1|TRBV7-8
TGTGCCAGCACTCCATCCCGGACTTTCTCTAACACTGAAGCTTTCTTT
CASTPSRTFSNTEAFF
>-|14|-|TRBJ2-5|TRBV6-1
TGTGCCAGCAGTGACCACCTAGGGGTTCAGACCCAGTACTTC
CASSDHLGVQTQYF
>-|14|-|TRBJ2-3|TRBV7-2
TGTGCCAGCAGCTTAGCCAGGACCACAGATACGCAGTATTTT
CASSLARTTDTQYF
>-|15|-|TRBJ2-1|TRBV30
TGTGCCTGGAGAGCCGACAGAATCTCCTACAATGAGCAGTTCTTC
CAWRADRISYNEQFF
>-|15|-|TRBJ2-7|TRBV9
TGTGCCAGCAGCGTAGCGGTGCAGGGCATCGGCGAGCAGTACTTC
CASSVAVQGIGEQYF
>-|16|-|TRBJ2-6|TRBV5-1
TGCGCCAGCAGCTTGAGGGCACATACTGGGGCCAACGTCCTGACTTTC
CASSLRAHTGANVLTF
>TRBD2|17|-|TRBJ2-1|TRBV6-4
TGTGCCAGCAGTGGGCGGGGGACGAGGAGCTCCTACAATGAGCAGTTCTTC
CASSGRGTRSSYNEQFF